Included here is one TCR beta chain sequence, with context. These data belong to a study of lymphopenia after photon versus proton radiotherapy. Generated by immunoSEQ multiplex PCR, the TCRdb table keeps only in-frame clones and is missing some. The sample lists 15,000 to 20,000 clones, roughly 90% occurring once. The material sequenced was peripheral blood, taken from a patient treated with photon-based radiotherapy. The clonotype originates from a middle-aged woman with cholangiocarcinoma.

CDR3 residues: CASSEARQGGGQPQHF. The CDR3 DNA reads TGTGCCAGCAGTGAAGCAAGGCAGGGCGGAGGGCAGCCCCAGCATTTT. The V and J genes are TRBV2 and TRBJ1-5, with a tentative D call TRBD1 (5 bases). Trimming removed 0 bases at V and 7 bases at J, with 16 bases between. Germline V lookup: CDR1 SNHLY, CDR2 FYNNEI. The CDR3 runs to 16 residues.